The 13 T cell receptor beta chains presented below share a single source sample, sequenced in a study of T cell responses to AZD1222 COVID-19 vaccine. TCRdb's table, derived via immunoSEQ multiplex PCR, lists solely in-frame clones and lacks some. The sample lists 160,000 or so clones, roughly 90% occurring once. The sample here was peripheral blood, taken 28 days after the second AZD1222 dose. Every receptor here comes from an adult who received the AZD1222 COVID-19 vaccine.

The chain carries TRBV5-1 and TRBJ1-3, with 7 bases fitting TRBD1. CDR1 is SGHRS, CDR2 YFSETQ, per germline. CDR3 length equals 15 residues. V shed 4 bases and J 6 bases; nucleotides not matched to a gene: 10. CDR3 sequence reads: CASSPGTAVTNTIYF. The CDR3 region has the DNA TGCGCCAGCAGCCCGGGGACAGCCGTAACAAACACCATATATTTT. Using reference TRBV5-1 and TRBJ1-3 for the parts outside the CDR3, the full variable domain is KAGVTQTPRYLIKTRGQQVTLSCSPISGHRSVSWYQQTPGQGLQFLFEYFSETQRNKGNFPGRFSGRQFSNSRSEMNVSTLELGDSALYLCASSPGTAVTNTIYFGEGSWLTVV.

This chain joins TRBV15 and TRBJ1-1; D remains unclear. The CDR3 covers 15 residues. Germline CDR1 is LNHNV and CDR2 is YYDKDF (reference sequence). The V and J ends lost 0 bases and 1 base respectively, with 9 bases between them. The CDR3 DNA sequence: TGTGCCACCAGCAGAGATCTCCAGCCGAACACTGAAGCTTTCTTT. Protein sequence: CATSRDLQPNTEAFF.

The CDR3 loop reads CASSSGQTNTGELFF. The CDR3 DNA sequence: TGTGCCAGCAGTTCGGGGCAGACAAACACCGGGGAGCTGTTTTTT. This chain joins TRBV27 and TRBJ2-2; D could derive from TRBD1 or TRBD2 (5 bases each). The CDR3 runs 15 residues. The ends were cut back, 4 bases at V and 2 bases at J, with 11 bases in the middle. Germline CDR1 reads MNHEY; CDR2 reads SMNVEV (reference sequence).

The J gene is TRBJ1-1, the V gene TRBV30; D unclear. This CDR3 is 11 amino acids long. Trimming took 2 bases from V and 5 from J, leaving 6 bases between them. Germline lookup yields CDR1 GTSNPN and CDR2 SVGIG (reference sequence). The CDR3 loop reads CAWSPMTEAFF. CDR3 DNA: TGTGCCTGGAGTCCTATGACTGAAGCTTTCTTT.

The chain links TRBV5-1 to TRBJ2-5; 10 positions match TRBD1. With V trimmed by 4 bases and J by 3 bases, 3 bases remained unmatched. The germline V gene encodes CDR1 SGHRS and CDR2 YFSETQ. The CDR3 is 14 residues long. Here the CDR3 DNA reads TGCGCCAGCAGCCCCGGACAGGGGGAAGAGACCCAGTACTTC. Protein sequence: CASSPGQGEETQYF.

The chain combines TRBV6-5 with TRBJ1-2; no definite D call. This CDR3 comprises 13 residues. Trimming removed 6 bases at V and 3 bases at J, with 11 bases between. Germline-derived CDR1 and CDR2 are MNHEY and SVGAGI. In DNA, the CDR3 is TGTGCCAGCAGGGTGGGAAACTACTATGGCTACACCTTC. Protein sequence: CASRVGNYYGYTF.

The J gene is TRBJ1-5, the V gene TRBV6-5; D unclear. The V gene lost 6 bases and the J gene lost 1 base, with 4 bases spanning the gap. Looked up from germline, CDR1 is MNHEY and CDR2 is SVGAGI. The CDR3 sequence is 12 residues long. CDR3 sequence: CASRQSNQPQHF. CDR3 in DNA: TGTGCCAGCAGACAGAGCAATCAGCCCCAGCATTTT.

This chain connects TRBV12-3 or TRBV12-4 to TRBJ2-2; D remains ambiguous. The V end lost 3 bases, the J end lost 6 bases, and 8 bases lay between the germline ends. CDR3 length equals 13 residues. This CDR3 reads CASSLVGSGELFF. CDR3 sequence (DNA): TGTGCCAGCAGTTTGGTGGGGTCCGGGGAGCTGTTTTTT.

The gene calls are TRBV6-5 and TRBJ2-2; perhaps TRBD2 as D (6 bases). Germline CDR1 reads MNHEY; CDR2 reads SVGAGI. The V end lost 2 bases, the J end lost 6 bases, and 16 bases lay between the germline ends. CDR3 length equals 16 residues. DNA for the CDR3: TGTGCCAGCAGTTACCGAGCTTTGGCGGGGTCCGGGGAGCTGTTTTTT. Translating gives CASSYRALAGSGELFF.

V is TRBV7-6 and J is TRBJ2-2; D is unclear. In germline, CDR1 is SGHVS, CDR2 FNYEAQ. CDR3 length: 15 amino acids. Trimming took 5 bases from V and 6 from J, leaving 16 bases between them. CDR3 nucleotide sequence: TGTGCCAGCAGCCTACTCGAGACGTATCCCGGGGAGCTGTTTTTT. Amino acids: CASSLLETYPGELFF.

This chain links TRBV19 with TRBJ2-5, with D unclear. This CDR3 spans 13 amino acids. CDR1 is LNHDA, CDR2 SQIVND, per germline (reference sequence). Trimming left V 3 bases short and J 2 bases short, with 7 bases between. Here the CDR3 DNA reads TGTGCCAGTAGTATGTACCAGCAAGAGACCCAGTACTTC. This sequence encodes CASSMYQQETQYF.

The J gene is TRBJ1-2, the V gene TRBV30; the match to TRBD1 covers 9 bases. The germline V gene encodes CDR1 GTSNPN and CDR2 SVGIG (reference sequence). The ends lost 4 bases at V and 7 bases at J; junction bases unmatched: 7. The CDR3 spans 13 residues. The CDR3 is CAWNAGQGLGYTF. The CDR3 DNA follows: TGTGCCTGGAATGCCGGACAGGGGCTTGGCTACACCTTC.

The V gene is TRBV18, the J gene TRBJ2-2; 7 nucleotides align to TRBD1. This CDR3 has 15 amino acids. Germline CDR1 reads KGHSH; CDR2 reads LQKENI. Germline trimming cut 3 bases from V and 0 bases from J; bases unmatched to any gene: 1. The CDR3 nucleotides are TGTGCCAGCTCACCTCAGGGGGCGAACACCGGGGAGCTGTTTTTT. This codes for CASSPQGANTGELFF.